This TCR beta chain was found in a study of blood T cell repertoires in COVID-19. This clone was counted only a few times. The germline V gene has CDR1 LGHNA and CDR2 YNFKEQ. The CDR3 has 14 residues. Between the trimmed V and J ends, which lost 0 bases and 6 bases, there was a span of 12 bases. As processed by the authors: Amplifying reference gene primers gave estimates of nucleated cell counts. Sequencing was performed with immunoSEQ multiplex PCR; in TCRdb, only in-frame clones are kept and a portion is missing. The V and J calls and clone size come from that table; D and trimming were worked out from the DNA. This sample has roughly 280,000 clones, with approximately 85% found just once.

This TCR derives from a woman between 65 and 79 years old with acute or convalescent COVID-19. The sample consisted of peripheral blood. V is TRBV4-2 and J is TRBJ2-7; D may be TRBD1 (5 bases). The CDR3 here is CASSQELRAFEQYF. DNA for the CDR3: TGTGCCAGCAGCCAAGAGCTCAGGGCTTTCGAGCAGTACTTC.